The present TCR beta chain was sequenced within a study of T cell responses to AZD1222 COVID-19 vaccine. Study-wide points: White British people made up most donors, females outnumbered males, and clonal diversity was possibly underestimated. Repertoires were collected only later (after the peak T cell response had occurred). Within unmutated variant regions lay the reported targets of nearly half of spike-specific TCRs. Spike-specific TCR breadth and depth grew following two AZD1222 doses.

TCRdb keeps only in-frame clones here, not all; method: immunoSEQ multiplex PCR. The sample yields some 74,000 clones, 80% seen once. The germline V gene has CDR1 SGHRS and CDR2 YFSETQ. The V and J ends lost 4 bases and 4 bases, in that order; junction bases with no gene match: 7. The CDR3 runs 16 residues. For this clone: Its antigen is not known.

Specimen: peripheral blood, collected on day 0 of AZD1222 vaccination. This chain uses TRBV5-1 with TRBJ2-6, with 8 bases fitting TRBD1. This receptor was identified in an adult in good health. The CDR3, as DNA: TGCGCCAGCAGCGGGACAGGAGAAGCGGGGGCCAACGTCCTGACTTTC. This encodes CASSGTGEAGANVLTF.